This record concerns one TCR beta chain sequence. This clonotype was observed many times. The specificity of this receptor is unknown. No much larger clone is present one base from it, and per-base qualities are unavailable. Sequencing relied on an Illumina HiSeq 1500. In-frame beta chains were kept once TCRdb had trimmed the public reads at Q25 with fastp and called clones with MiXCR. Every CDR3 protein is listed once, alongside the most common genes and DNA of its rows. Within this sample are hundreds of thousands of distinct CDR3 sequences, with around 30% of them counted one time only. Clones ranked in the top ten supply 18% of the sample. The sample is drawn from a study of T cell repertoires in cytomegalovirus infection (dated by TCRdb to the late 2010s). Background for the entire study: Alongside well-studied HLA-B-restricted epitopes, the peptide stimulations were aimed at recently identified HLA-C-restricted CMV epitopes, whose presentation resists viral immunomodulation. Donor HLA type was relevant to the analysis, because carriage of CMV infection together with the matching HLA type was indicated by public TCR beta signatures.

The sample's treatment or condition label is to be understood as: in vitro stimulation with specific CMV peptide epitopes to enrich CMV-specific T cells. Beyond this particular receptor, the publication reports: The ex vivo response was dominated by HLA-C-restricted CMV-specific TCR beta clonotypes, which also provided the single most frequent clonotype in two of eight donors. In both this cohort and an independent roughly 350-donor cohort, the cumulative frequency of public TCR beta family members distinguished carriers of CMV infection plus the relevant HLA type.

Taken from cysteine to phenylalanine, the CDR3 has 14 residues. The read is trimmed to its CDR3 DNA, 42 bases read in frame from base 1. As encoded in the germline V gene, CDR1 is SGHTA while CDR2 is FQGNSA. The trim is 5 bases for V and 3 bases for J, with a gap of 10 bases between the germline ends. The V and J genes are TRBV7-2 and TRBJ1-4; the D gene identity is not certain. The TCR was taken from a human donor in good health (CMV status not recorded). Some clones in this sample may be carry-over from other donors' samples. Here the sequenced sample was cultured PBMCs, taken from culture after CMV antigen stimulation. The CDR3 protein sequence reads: CASSPLGANEKLFF. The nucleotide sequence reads TGTGCCAGCAGCCCGCTTGGGGCTAATGAAAAACTGTTTTTT.